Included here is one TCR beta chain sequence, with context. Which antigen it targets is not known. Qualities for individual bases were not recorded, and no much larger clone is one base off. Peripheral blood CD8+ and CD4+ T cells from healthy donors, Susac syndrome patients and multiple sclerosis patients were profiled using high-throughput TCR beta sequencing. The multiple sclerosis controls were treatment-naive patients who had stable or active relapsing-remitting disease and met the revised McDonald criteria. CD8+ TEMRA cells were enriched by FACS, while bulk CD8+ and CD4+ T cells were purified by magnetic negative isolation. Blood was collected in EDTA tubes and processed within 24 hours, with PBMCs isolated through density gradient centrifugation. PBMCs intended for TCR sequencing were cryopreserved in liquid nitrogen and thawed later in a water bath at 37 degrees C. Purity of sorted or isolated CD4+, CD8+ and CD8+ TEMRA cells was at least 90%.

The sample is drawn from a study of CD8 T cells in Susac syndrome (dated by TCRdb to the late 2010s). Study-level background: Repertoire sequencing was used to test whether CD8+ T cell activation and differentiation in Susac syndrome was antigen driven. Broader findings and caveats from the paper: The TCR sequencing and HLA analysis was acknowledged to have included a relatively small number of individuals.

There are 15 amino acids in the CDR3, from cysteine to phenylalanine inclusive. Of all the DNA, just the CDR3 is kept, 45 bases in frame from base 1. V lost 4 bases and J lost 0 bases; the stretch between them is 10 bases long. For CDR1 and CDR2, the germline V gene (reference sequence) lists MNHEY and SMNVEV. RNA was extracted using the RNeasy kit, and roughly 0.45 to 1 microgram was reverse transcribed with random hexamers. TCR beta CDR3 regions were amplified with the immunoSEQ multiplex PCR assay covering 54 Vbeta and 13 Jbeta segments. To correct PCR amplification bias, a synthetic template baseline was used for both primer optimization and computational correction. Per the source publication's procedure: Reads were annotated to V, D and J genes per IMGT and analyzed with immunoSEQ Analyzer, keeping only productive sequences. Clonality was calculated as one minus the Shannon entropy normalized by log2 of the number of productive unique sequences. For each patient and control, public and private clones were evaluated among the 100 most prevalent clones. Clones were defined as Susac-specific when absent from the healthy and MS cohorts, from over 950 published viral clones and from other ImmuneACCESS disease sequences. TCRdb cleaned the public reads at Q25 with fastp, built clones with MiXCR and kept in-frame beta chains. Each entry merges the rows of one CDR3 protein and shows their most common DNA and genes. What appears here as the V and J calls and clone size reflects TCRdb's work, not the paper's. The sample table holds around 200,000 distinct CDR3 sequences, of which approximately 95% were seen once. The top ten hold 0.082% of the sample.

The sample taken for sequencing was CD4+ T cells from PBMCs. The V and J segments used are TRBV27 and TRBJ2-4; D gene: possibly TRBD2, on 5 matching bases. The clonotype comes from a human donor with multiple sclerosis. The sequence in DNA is TGTGCCAGCAGTTCAGAGGGTCTAGCCAAAAACATTCAGTACTTC. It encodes CASSSEGLAKNIQYF.